Presented here are 11 T cell receptor beta chains from one specimen sequenced in a study of T-cell memory formation after mild COVID-19. TCRdb passed the 5' RACE reads through MiXCR, listing each CDR3 protein once. The data hold just under 350,000 distinct CDR3 sequences, with around 13% observed a single time. Sequenced input: PBMCs or a T cell subset sorted from them (not recorded which). Receptors were obtained from a man aged 18 to 29 who had mild COVID-19 (a few samples of this study predate the infection). Cell type and time point are not known.

This clonotype was counted only a few times. The V call is TRBV20-1, the J call TRBJ2-2; D gene ambiguous. Germline V gives CDR1 DFQATT, CDR2 SNEGSKA (reference sequence). The CDR3 is 15 residues long. With 1 base removed from V and 1 base from J, the gap between germline ends came to 10 bases. The DNA of the CDR3 is TGCAGTGCTAGAGCCGCAACTAAGAACACCGGGGAGCTGTTTTTT. Residues: CSARAATKNTGELFF.

This clonotype was observed a few times. The V call is TRBV28, the J call TRBJ1-2; unclear D gene. CDR3 size: 13 residues. The germline gives CDR1 MDHEN, CDR2 SYDVKM. V was pared by 3 bases and J by 3 bases, with 8 bases between. The CDR3 sequence is CASSFGHHYGYTF. Written as DNA, the CDR3 is TGTGCCAGCAGTTTTGGCCACCACTATGGCTACACCTTC.

V usage is TRBV7-2 and J usage is TRBJ2-7, with TRBD1 identical over 7 bases. After removal of 3 bases from V and 0 bases from J, the junction contained 2 bases not matched to a gene. The germline gives CDR1 SGHTA, CDR2 FQGNSA. The CDR3 covers 14 residues. This chain's CDR3 is CASSLGDSSYEQYF. The CDR3 DNA reads as TGTGCCAGCAGCTTGGGGGACAGCTCCTACGAGCAGTACTTC.

The table lists this clonotype with a few counts. This rearrangement joins TRBV12-3 or TRBV12-4 to TRBJ2-1; no reliable D call. The V gene lost 7 bases and the J gene lost 4 bases, with 11 bases spanning the gap. The CDR3 is made up of 13 amino acids. The CDR3 spells CASTSRRYNEQFF. DNA for the CDR3: TGTGCCAGCACCTCTCGACGGTACAATGAGCAGTTCTTC.

This clonotype was seen a handful of times. The chain links TRBV28 to TRBJ1-5; D not certain. Trimming left V 5 bases short and J 0 bases short, with 8 bases between. The germline CDR1 and CDR2 sequences are MDHEN and SYDVKM. The CDR3 length is 14 residues. The CDR3 DNA is TGTGCCAGCAGTCGACCCTATAGCAATCAGCCCCAGCATTTT. It translates to CASSRPYSNQPQHF.

A few counts support this clonotype. CDR3 in DNA: TGTGCCAGCAGCCGACAGGGACTGGTGGAGCTGTTTTTT. Its protein is CASSRQGLVELFF. This chain connects TRBV13 to TRBJ2-2, with D possibly matching TRBD1 (7 bases). Germline assignment: CDR1 PRHDT and CDR2 FYEKMQ (reference sequence). V was cut by 5 bases and J by 10 bases, with 14 bases left in between. The CDR3 has 13 residues.

This clonotype was detected a few times. The rearrangement uses TRBV12-3 or TRBV12-4 and TRBJ1-1; weak D call: TRBD1 (5 bases). The CDR3 sequence is 14 residues long. Trimming removed 9 bases from V and 5 bases from J, with 19 bases in between. The CDR3 reads CASCGQTVRTEAFF. In DNA form, the CDR3 reads TGTGCCAGTTGCGGACAAACTGTTCGGACTGAAGCTTTCTTT.

This clonotype has only a few counts. The gene calls are TRBV12-3 or TRBV12-4 and TRBJ2-1, with 7 positions matching TRBD2. The CDR3 runs 18 residues. V dropped 4 bases and J dropped 1; count of bases not matched to a gene: 13. CDR3 bases: TGTGCCAGCAGTTGGGCCCGAAGCGGGGACTCATCCTACAATGAGCAGTTCTTC. This codes for CASSWARSGDSSYNEQFF.

This clonotype was seen more than once but under ten times. The chain has TRBV9 and TRBJ1-2; the D gene is possibly TRBD1 (5 bases). Germline assignment: CDR1 SGDLS and CDR2 YYNGEE. This CDR3 region has 13 residues. Trimming took 0 bases from V and 8 from J, leaving 11 bases between them. The CDR3 reads CASSVDAGKGYTF. The DNA of the CDR3 is TGTGCCAGCAGCGTAGACGCAGGGAAAGGCTACACCTTC. Drawing the rest from reference TRBV9 and TRBJ1-2, the complete variable domain is DSGVTQTPKHLITATGQRVTLRCSPRSGDLSVYWYQQSLDQGLQFLIQYYNGEERAKGNILERFSAQQFPDLHSELNLSSLELGDSALYFCASSVDAGKGYTFGSGTRLTVV.

This clonotype has more than one count but fewer than ten. The chain employs TRBV4-1 and TRBJ2-6; 10 bases agree with TRBD1. Germline assignment: CDR1 MGHRA and CDR2 YSYEKL. The ends lost 1 base at V and 0 bases at J; junction bases unmatched: 6. The CDR3 is made up of 19 amino acids. The CDR3 nucleotides are TGCGCCAGCAGCCAAGTTTTGGGACAGGGGACCTCTGGGGCCAACGTCCTGACTTTC. Translated, it gives CASSQVLGQGTSGANVLTF.

This clonotype has only a few counts. CDR3 coding DNA: TGCAGTGCTAGACAGACAGTTCCAGAAGCTTTCTTT. It codes for CSARQTVPEAFF. The chain uses TRBV20-1 and TRBJ1-1; tentatively, D is TRBD1 (5 bases). The CDR3 runs to 12 residues. V was pared by 2 bases and J by 8 bases, with 12 bases between. The V gene's germline CDR1 is DFQATT and CDR2 SNEGSKA (reference sequence).